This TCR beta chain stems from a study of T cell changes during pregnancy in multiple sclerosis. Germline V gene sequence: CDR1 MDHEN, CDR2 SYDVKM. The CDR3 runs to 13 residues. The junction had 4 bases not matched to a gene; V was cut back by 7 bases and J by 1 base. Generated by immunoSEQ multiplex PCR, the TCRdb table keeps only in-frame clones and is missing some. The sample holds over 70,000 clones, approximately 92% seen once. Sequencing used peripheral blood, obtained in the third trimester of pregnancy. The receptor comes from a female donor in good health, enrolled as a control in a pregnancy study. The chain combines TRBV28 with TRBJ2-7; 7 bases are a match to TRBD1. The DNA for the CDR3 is TGTGCCAGCACCCCGGGACAGTCCTACGAGCAGTACTTC. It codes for CASTPGQSYEQYF.